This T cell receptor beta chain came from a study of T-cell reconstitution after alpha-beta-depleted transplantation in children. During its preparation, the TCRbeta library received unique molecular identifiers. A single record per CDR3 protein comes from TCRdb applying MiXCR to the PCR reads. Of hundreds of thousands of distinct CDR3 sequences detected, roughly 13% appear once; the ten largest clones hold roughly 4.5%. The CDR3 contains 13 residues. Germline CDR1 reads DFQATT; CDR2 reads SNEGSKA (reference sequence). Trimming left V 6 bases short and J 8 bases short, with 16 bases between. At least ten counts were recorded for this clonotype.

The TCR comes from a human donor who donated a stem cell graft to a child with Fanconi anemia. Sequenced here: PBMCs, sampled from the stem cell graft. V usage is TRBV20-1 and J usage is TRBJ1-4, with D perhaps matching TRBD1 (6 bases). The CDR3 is CSAAGGLGEKLFF. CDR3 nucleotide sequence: TGCAGTGCCGCCGGGGGGCTGGGAGAAAAACTGTTTTTT.